The present TCR beta chain was sequenced within a study of blood T cell repertoires in COVID-19 (dated by TCRdb to between 2020 and 2021). A note on the overall study: The collaborator samples originated in the United States, Italy and Spain and spanned the acute and convalescent phases of COVID-19. The prospective study material was composed of cDNA or gDNA derived from T cells, B-cell-depleted T cells, or PBMCs. The sample metadata nearly always contained a de-identified subject ID, COVID-19 status, age in years and sex. The repertoires were released in a freely available public database intended as a resource for research on the immune response to SARS-CoV-2. The samples were drawn from the first 160 participants of the ongoing ImmuneRACE study and from roughly 1,300 subjects provided by 6 global collaborators. Where HLA class I and class II types were available, the types were taken from metadata supplied by the sample provider, not from assay-based typing. The dataset comprised deeply sampled blood TCRbeta repertoires from subjects exposed to, actively infected with, or recovered from COVID-19.

The paper as a whole reports these results and caveats: How much clinical and demographic metadata was included differed by source and by participant, and the metadata was provided uncurated.

Samples from volunteer blood donors who had recovered from COVID-19 were contributed by a second Seattle source. Collaborating institutions collected whole blood in K2EDTA tubes following their own protocols. For TCRbeta analysis, collaborators shipped samples as frozen whole blood, isolated PBMCs, or DNA extracted from either of those sample types. The CDR3 numbers 14 residues from cysteine through phenylalanine. Only the CDR3 part of the read is kept: 42 bases, read in frame from the first base. Trimming takes 0 bases from V and 4 bases from J, and the germline ends sit 9 bases apart. Taken from the germline V gene, the CDR1 and CDR2 loops are SGDLS and YYNGEE. As concerns this clone: The target of this receptor is not known. The record has no base qualities; no much larger clone is one base away.

TCRbeta CDR3 regions were amplified from genomic DNA by means of the immunoSEQ Assay, a bias-controlled multiplex PCR. On the study's bioinformatics: Within the assay, amplification of reference gene primers was used to estimate how many nucleated cells each sample contained. Sequence reads were collapsed and filtered to measure the absolute abundance of every unique TCRbeta CDR3 rearrangement. For each sample, productive Simpson clonality was calculated as the square root of Simpson's diversity index across productive rearrangements. This is the immuneACCESS table as TCRdb keeps it, with only in-frame sequences that have V and J called. A part of the clones is gone; compared with another copy, unresolved V genes explain less than half, and the rest is unexplained. Clone size and V and J calls were adopted from that table, with D and trimming inferred from the DNA. In this sample the table shows 250,000 or so clones, about nine tenths of which occur a single time. 0.85% to 1% of the sample lies in the top ten.

Material: peripheral blood. The chain employs TRBV9 and TRBJ2-3; the D gene identity is not certain. This TCR was sampled from a woman aged 40 to 55 who had recovered from COVID-19. The sequenced DNA is TGTGCCAGCAGCGTAGGGGCAGCTCCAGATACGCAGTATTTT. Translated, it gives CASSVGAAPDTQYF. Reference TRBV9 and TRBJ2-3 genes cover what lies past the CDR3, so the full variable domain is DSGVTQTPKHLITATGQRVTLRCSPRSGDLSVYWYQQSLDQGLQFLIQYYNGEERAKGNILERFSAQQFPDLHSELNLSSLELGDSALYFCASSVGAAPDTQYFGPGTRLTVL.